One and the same sample provided the 21 T cell receptor beta chains below, sequenced in a study of blood T cell repertoires in COVID-19. Using immunoSEQ multiplex PCR, the repertoire was profiled, and TCRdb retains in-frame clones only, with some absent. The sample consists of around 100,000 clones, 85% of them appearing once. The sequencing input was peripheral blood. Receptors were obtained from a human donor in a cohort sampled during active COVID-19.

The chain combines TRBV9 with TRBJ1-1; TRBD1 matches 8 bases. The J segment lost 1 base and the V segment lost 4 bases, leaving 15 bases of the junction unmatched. The CDR3 consists of 18 residues. The germline CDR1 and CDR2 sequences are SGDLS and YYNGEE. CDR3 loop: CASSPEAQGEGANTEAFF. CDR3 DNA sequence: TGTGCCAGCAGCCCAGAGGCACAGGGGGAAGGGGCGAACACTGAAGCTTTCTTT.

This clone was seen a single time. This chain links TRBV20-1 with TRBJ2-6, with D possibly TRBD1 on 6 matching bases. V was cut by 3 bases and J by 6 bases, with 15 bases left in between. CDR1 is DFQATT and CDR2 is SNEGSKA in the germline V gene (reference sequence). The CDR3 is 15 residues long. The chain's CDR3 is CSASGQGRKANVLTF. CDR3 sequence (DNA): TGCAGTGCTAGTGGCCAGGGGCGGAAGGCCAACGTCCTGACTTTC.

This chain uses TRBV19 with TRBJ2-1; 7 positions agree with TRBD2. J was trimmed by 4 bases and V by 7 bases; bases with no gene match: 13. Germline V gene data show CDR1 as LNHDA and CDR2 as SQIVND (reference sequence). The CDR3 runs 16 residues. CDR3 loop: CASTPYSGALYNEQFF. The CDR3, as DNA: TGTGCCAGTACCCCGTACAGCGGGGCCCTTTACAATGAGCAGTTCTTC. Looking up the rest from reference TRBV19 and TRBJ2-1 gives the full variable domain: DGGITQSPKYLFRKEGQNVTLSCEQNLNHDAMYWYRQDPGQGLRLIYYSQIVNDFQKGDIAEGYSVSREKKESFPLTVTSAQKNPTAFYLCASTPYSGALYNEQFFGPGTRLTVL.

The rearrangement links TRBV6-5 to TRBJ2-7, with D possibly matching TRBD2 (6 bases). V lost 2 bases and J lost 4, with 18 bases in between. The germline CDR1 and CDR2 sequences are MNHEY and SVGAGI. The CDR3 length is 16 residues. CDR3 nucleotide sequence: TGTGCCAGCAGTTACGGGGGGAGATTCACGTTATACGAGCAGTACTTC. Translation gives CASSYGGRFTLYEQYF.

The J gene is TRBJ1-5, the V gene TRBV4-2; 7 bases match TRBD1. After removal of 1 base from V and 6 bases from J, the junction contained 6 bases not matched to a gene. There are 15 residues in the CDR3. Germline V lookup: CDR1 LGHNA, CDR2 YNFKEQ. CDR3 amino acids: CASSQVGSGGQPQHF. In DNA form, the CDR3 reads TGTGCCAGCAGCCAAGTCGGGTCAGGGGGTCAGCCCCAGCATTTT.

The CDR3 coding sequence is TGTGCCAGCAGCAGCGGACAGGGCAAGGGCAATCAGCCCCAGCATTTT. Residues: CASSSGQGKGNQPQHF. The V gene is TRBV6-2 or TRBV6-3, the J gene TRBJ1-5; 8 bases are a match to TRBD1. The CDR3 totals 16 residues. Germline values: CDR1 MNHEY, CDR2 SVGEGT. Trimming cost V 6 bases and J 2 bases; bases outside gene matches: 9.

V gene TRBV11-2 combines with J gene TRBJ2-1; a possible D gene is TRBD1 (5 bases). This CDR3 is built from 16 residues. Germline CDR1 is SGHAT and CDR2 is FQNNGV. The V end was cut by 0 bases, the J end by 0 bases, with 9 bases between. CDR3 loop: CASSLDSRGSYNEQFF. The CDR3, as DNA: TGTGCCAGCAGCTTAGATTCAAGGGGCTCCTACAATGAGCAGTTCTTC.

This clone was counted between two and nine times. The V call is TRBV19, the J call TRBJ1-1; no clear D. V was trimmed by 7 bases and J by 1 base, leaving 10 bases between them. Germline-derived CDR1 and CDR2 are LNHDA and SQIVND (reference sequence). The CDR3 is 13 amino acids. The CDR3 loop reads CASTTWANTEAFF. DNA for the CDR3: TGTGCCAGTACCACCTGGGCGAACACTGAAGCTTTCTTT.

As DNA, the CDR3 is TGTGCCAGCAGCCCAGGGACTAGCGGGGGCGTCGGGACCCAGTACTTC. Its protein is CASSPGTSGGVGTQYF. The gene calls are TRBV7-9 and TRBJ2-5; 14 nucleotides agree with TRBD2. The CDR3 has 16 residues. Germline V gene lookup returns CDR1 SEHNR and CDR2 FQNEAQ (reference sequence). V shed 5 bases, J shed 7 bases, and the junction held 9 bases outside the gene matches.

The chain carries TRBV7-9 and TRBJ2-7, with D perhaps TRBD2 (6 bases). The CDR3 runs to 16 residues. CDR1 is SEHNR, CDR2 FQNEAQ, per germline (reference sequence). Trimming left V 1 base short and J 6 bases short, with 19 bases between. CDR3 loop: CASSLGAGPPFGEQYF. In DNA form, the CDR3 reads TGTGCCAGCAGCTTAGGGGCGGGACCGCCTTTTGGCGAGCAGTACTTC.

The chain has TRBV9 and TRBJ2-1; 10 nucleotides match TRBD2. V shed 0 bases and J 9 bases; nucleotides not matched to a gene: 6. The germline V gene encodes CDR1 SGDLS and CDR2 YYNGEE. This CDR3 has 15 amino acids. The CDR3 nucleotides are TGTGCCAGCAGCGTAGGGAGCGGGGGGGCCTTTGAGCAGTTCTTC. Encoded protein: CASSVGSGGAFEQFF.

The chain is built from TRBV18 and TRBJ1-2; D might be TRBD1 (5 bases). The CDR3 loop spans 15 amino acids. The V gene's germline CDR1 is KGHSH and CDR2 LQKENI. Trimming removed 3 bases from V and 4 bases from J, with 15 bases in between. The CDR3 coding sequence is TGTGCCAGCTCACCTGCGCTGACAGAGACCTATGGCTACACCTTC. It is translated as CASSPALTETYGYTF.

The chain couples TRBV29-1 to TRBJ1-4, with D perhaps TRBD1 (6 bases). In germline, CDR1 is SQVTM, CDR2 ANQGSEA. V lost 7 bases to trimming and J lost 5 bases, with 14 bases between them. CDR3 length: 13 amino acids. The CDR3: CSGLGGGNEKLFF. The CDR3 DNA follows: TGCAGCGGTCTAGGGGGGGGAAATGAAAAACTGTTTTTT.

V and J are TRBV11-3 and TRBJ2-2, with no clear D. The CDR3 loop spans 11 amino acids. Trimming shortened V by 6 bases and J by 6 bases, and 5 bases separated the two germline ends. Per germline, CDR1 SGHNT and CDR2 YENEEA. The DNA of the CDR3 is TGTGCCAGCAGTCGTCCCGGGGAGCTGTTTTTT. Translated, it gives CASSRPGELFF.

The gene calls are TRBV19 and TRBJ2-3; D is possibly TRBD2 (5 bases). V lost 5 bases and J lost 0, with 12 bases in between. Per germline, CDR1 LNHDA and CDR2 SQIVND (reference sequence). The CDR3 runs 15 residues. The CDR3 loop reads CASSASDSSTDTQYF. Here the CDR3 DNA reads TGTGCCAGTAGTGCCTCGGACTCCAGCACAGATACGCAGTATTTT.

The chain carries TRBV11-2 and TRBJ1-1, with TRBD1 identical over 7 bases. Per germline, CDR1 SGHAT and CDR2 FQNNGV. CDR3 length: 12 amino acids. V shed 3 bases, J shed 10 bases, and the junction held 5 bases outside the gene matches. This CDR3 is CASSLDRISAFF. For the CDR3, the DNA is TGTGCCAGCAGCTTGGACAGGATATCAGCTTTCTTT.

The chain employs TRBV6-5 and TRBJ2-3; D gene unclear. The V end lost 0 bases, the J end lost 5 bases, and 15 bases lay between the germline ends. Germline-derived CDR1 and CDR2 are MNHEY and SVGAGI. The CDR3 has 16 amino acids. The CDR3 sequence is CASSYSSARLRDTQYF. CDR3 sequence (DNA): TGTGCCAGCAGTTACTCGAGTGCCAGGCTTAGAGATACGCAGTATTTT.

This clone showed up just once. This chain links TRBV15 with TRBJ1-5; D perhaps matches TRBD1 (6 bases). The better agreement between TRBJ2-3 and the DNA end casts doubt on the J call. The CDR3 consists of 12 residues. Germline CDR1 and CDR2: LNHNV and YYDKDF (reference sequence). CDR3 residues: CATSRGGRPQYF. The CDR3 bases are TGTGCCACCAGCAGAGGGGGGCGGCCCCAGTATTTT.

The sample holds one count of this clone. The chain has TRBV28 and TRBJ1-6, with D tentatively TRBD1 (5 bases). The CDR3 extends over 18 amino acids. The V end was cut by 3 bases, the J end by 6 bases, with 21 bases between. Germline values: CDR1 MDHEN, CDR2 SYDVKM. The CDR3, as DNA: TGTGCCAGCAGTTTTTTTAGTTGGGAGGGCAGGGTTAATTCACCCCTCCACTTT. It codes for CASSFFSWEGRVNSPLHF. Full variable domain (rest looked up from reference TRBV28 and TRBJ1-6): DVKVTQSSRYLVKRTGEKVFLECVQDMDHENMFWYRQDPGLGLRLIYFSYDVKMKEKGDIPEGYSVSREKKERFSLILESASTNQTSMYLCASSFFSWEGRVNSPLHFGNGTRLTVT.

The genes are TRBV6-6 and TRBJ2-7; 9 nucleotides line up with TRBD1. The CDR3 sequence is 14 residues long. Trimming took 6 bases from V and 5 from J; bases not matched to a gene: 8. CDR1 and CDR2 from the germline V gene are MNHNY and SVGAGI (reference sequence). The CDR3: CASRPPGQGDEQYF. DNA for the CDR3: TGTGCCAGCAGACCCCCGGGACAGGGCGACGAGCAGTACTTC.

The chain recombines TRBV2 with TRBJ1-6; perhaps TRBD1 as D (5 bases). Germline lookup yields CDR1 SNHLY and CDR2 FYNNEI. This CDR3 has 15 residues. The V gene lost 6 bases and the J gene lost 7 bases, with 16 bases spanning the gap. In DNA, the CDR3 is TGTGCCAGCAGCCTACAGGTATCATTGAATTCACCCCTCCACTTT. Protein sequence: CASSLQVSLNSPLHF.